The source of this TCR beta chain is a study of metastatic and nonmetastatic thyroid tumors. Study as a whole: A comparison of repertoires was made across blood and tumor or nodule tissue from malignant and benign thyroid patients.

Thyroid surgery was preceded by no treatment in any patient. Original analysis: The study's classifier, a distant-metastasis tool for papillary thyroid cancer, was built using CDR3 differences across clinicopathological groups. TCRdb re-called the PCR reads through MiXCR. TCRdb, not the original authors, processed these V and J calls. The sample has tens of thousands of clones; less than 25% are singletons. Germline V gene lookup returns CDR1 MGHRA and CDR2 YSYEKL. J lost 6 bases, V lost 3 bases, and 8 bases had no gene match. The CDR3 is made up of 16 amino acids. This sequence was found in a female donor with papillary thyroid cancer or a benign thyroid nodule (not recorded which). Some clones in this sample may be carry-over from other donors' samples. The source material was blood. The chain joins TRBV4-1 to TRBJ2-1; TRBD1 aligns across 10 bases. The CDR3: CASSHGGQGVLNEQFF. For the CDR3, the DNA is TGCGCCAGCAGCCATGGCGGACAGGGGGTCCTCAATGAGCAGTTCTTC.